Listed here are 7 T cell receptor beta chains from one sample, sequenced in a study of cytomegalovirus exposure and HLA in healthy donors (dated by TCRdb to 2016 to 2017). Libraries were constructed by the immunoSEQ multiplex PCR assay. A mixture of 60 forward primers for TCR Vbeta segments and 13 reverse primers for TCR Jbeta segments was used in the multiplex PCR. In its TCRdb copy, this immuneACCESS table keeps in-frame sequences only and misses some clones. Where compared with another copy, unresolved V genes explain less than half of these, and the others have no known cause. The sample yields some 70,000 clones; around 82% were counted once. The top ten constitute 1.5% to 2% of the sample. Sequenced material: PBMCs. Receptor source: a man younger than 30 in good health and CMV-seronegative.

This clone appeared once. This chain joins TRBV6-5 and TRBJ2-7; 9 bases map to TRBD2. Germline V CDR1 and CDR2: MNHEY, SVGAGI. This CDR3 is built from 14 residues. The J segment lost 7 bases and the V segment lost 7 bases, leaving 11 bases of the junction unmatched. The DNA of the CDR3 is TGTGCCAGCACCCGGACTAGCGCCTCCCGGGAGCAGTACTTC. This encodes CASTRTSASREQYF.

This chain links TRBV25-1 with TRBJ1-3; D call uncertain. CDR3 length equals 12 residues. Trimming stripped 2 bases from V and 10 bases from J, with 9 bases between. Germline V gives CDR1 MGHDK, CDR2 SYGVNS. The CDR3 here is CASSERTGTIYF. In DNA form, the CDR3 reads TGTGCCAGCAGTGAACGAACTGGTACCATATATTTT.

This clone was recorded only once. This chain connects TRBV9 to TRBJ1-3, with TRBD1 matching over 7 bases. The CDR3 consists of 22 residues. Per the germline V gene, CDR1 is SGDLS and CDR2 is YYNGEE. The J segment lost 0 bases and the V segment lost 2 bases, leaving 23 bases of the junction unmatched. Written as DNA, the CDR3 is TGTGCCAGCAGCGTTGGGCTGTTAAAACAGGGGCCCCAGATTCGCTCTGGAAACACCATATATTTT. This translates into CASSVGLLKQGPQIRSGNTIYF.

In this sample, this clone turned up once. The DNA for the CDR3 is TGTGCCAGCAGGCCCGGGACAGGCAAAGATACGCAGTATTTT. It codes for CASRPGTGKDTQYF. The chain joins TRBV5-8 to TRBJ2-3, with 8 bases lining up with TRBD1. V was pared by 5 bases and J by 5 bases, with 7 bases of the junction left unmatched. The germline V gene encodes CDR1 SGHTS and CDR2 YDEGEE. The CDR3 sequence is 14 residues long.

The chain employs TRBV9 and TRBJ2-2; D is uncertain. In germline, CDR1 is SGDLS, CDR2 YYNGEE. V lost 0 bases, J lost 1 base, and 13 bases lay in between. The CDR3 totals 17 residues. CDR3 protein: CASSVVPGGLNTGELFF. Written as DNA, the CDR3 is TGTGCCAGCAGCGTAGTCCCCGGCGGATTGAACACCGGGGAGCTGTTTTTT.

V gene TRBV4-3 combines with J gene TRBJ2-5; D possibly corresponds to TRBD2 (5 bases). V was trimmed by 1 base and J by 2 bases, leaving 5 bases between them. The CDR3 runs to 13 residues. CDR1 and CDR2 (germline): LGHNA, YSLEER. CDR3 amino acids: CASSQGLQETQYF. The CDR3 coding sequence is TGCGCCAGCAGCCAAGGACTACAAGAGACCCAGTACTTC.

This chain uses TRBV4-2 with TRBJ1-3; D perhaps matches TRBD1 (6 bases). The germline V gene has CDR1 LGHNA and CDR2 YNFKEQ. The V end was cut by 0 bases, the J end by 0 bases, with 12 bases between. The CDR3 has 17 amino acids. The DNA for the CDR3 is TGTGCCAGCAGCCAAGATCGGGGGGGCCACTCTGGAAACACCATATATTTT. Translated, it gives CASSQDRGGHSGNTIYF.